The rows below give T cell receptor beta chains drawn from one sample of a study of metastatic and nonmetastatic thyroid tumors. With MiXCR, TCRdb reprocessed the PCR reads. This table has roughly 46,000 clones, roughly a quarter appearing once. The material sequenced was blood. The receptors were gathered from a male donor with papillary thyroid cancer or a benign thyroid nodule (not recorded which). Some clones in this sample may be carry-over from other donors' samples. Each CDR3 is given with its conserved first and last residue. The order of the fields is D gene, V gene, J gene, clone size, CDR3 DNA, CDR3 protein. D genes are given only for firm matches. Only part of the rows carry a size: once, few, many, or a class if the clone is expanded.

D: -
V: TRBV9
J: TRBJ1-3
size: many
DNA: TGTGCCAGCAGCATGCCAGGGGCGAACTCTGGAAACACCATATATTTT
CDR3: CASSMPGANSGNTIYF

D: -
V: TRBV6-1
J: TRBJ1-5
size: medium-sized
DNA: TGTGCCAGCAGTGCCCCGGTTCGGGGGGGCAATCAGCCCCAGCATTTT
CDR3: CASSAPVRGGNQPQHF

D: -
V: TRBV20-1
J: TRBJ2-5
size: many
DNA: TGCAGTGCTAGTTACAATGGACAACTCGGCCAGTACTTC
CDR3: CSASYNGQLGQYF

D: -
V: TRBV6-2/TRBV6-3
J: TRBJ2-1
size: -
DNA: TGTGCCAGCAGTTACTCGTGGCGAGGGAGAGAGTTCTTC
CDR3: CASSYSWRGREFF

D: -
V: TRBV7-2
J: TRBJ2-7
size: medium-sized
DNA: TGTGCCAGCAGCTCCTCCCCCAGAAGGACCCAAAGCTCCTACGAGCAGTACTTC
CDR3: CASSSSPRRTQSSYEQYF

D: -
V: TRBV5-1
J: TRBJ2-6
size: many
DNA: TGCGCCAGCAGCTTGGGAGGGGCTGGGGCCAACGTCCTGACTTTC
CDR3: CASSLGGAGANVLTF

D: -
V: TRBV18
J: TRBJ2-6
size: many
DNA: TGTGCCAGCTCACCAAGTTTGGGGGCCAACGTCCTGACTTTC
CDR3: CASSPSLGANVLTF

D: -
V: TRBV15
J: TRBJ2-7
size: -
DNA: TGTGCCACCAGCAGAGAGGGGGCCTCCTACGAGCAGTACTTC
CDR3: CATSREGASYEQYF

D: -
V: TRBV5-6
J: TRBJ2-1
size: many
DNA: TGTGCCAGCAGCTTGCAGGGAACGTACAATGAGCAGTTCTTC
CDR3: CASSLQGTYNEQFF

D: -
V: TRBV30
J: TRBJ1-1
size: many
DNA: TGTGCCTGGAGTGTTACACAAGGATACACTGAAGCTTTCTTT
CDR3: CAWSVTQGYTEAFF

D: TRBD1
V: TRBV20-1
J: TRBJ2-3
size: -
DNA: TGCAGTGCTAGAAACACTAACGGACAGGGAGACGATACGCAGTATTTT
CDR3: CSARNTNGQGDDTQYF

D: -
V: TRBV6-1
J: TRBJ1-5
size: few
DNA: TGTGCCAGCAGTGAACTTACTCCCAGGGCAGGTCAGCCCCAGCATTTT
CDR3: CASSELTPRAGQPQHF

D: -
V: TRBV6-1
J: TRBJ1-3
size: few
DNA: TGTGCCAGCAGTGAGCCCGGGAACTCTGGAAACACCATATATTTT
CDR3: CASSEPGNSGNTIYF

D: TRBD1
V: TRBV7-2
J: TRBJ2-7
size: -
DNA: TGTGCCAGCGGCTCCAATACAGGGGGCTACGAGCAGTACTTC
CDR3: CASGSNTGGYEQYF

D: TRBD2
V: TRBV20-1
J: TRBJ2-1
size: -
DNA: TGCAGTGCGATTCAACTAGCGGGAGTCAGTAATGAGCAGTTCTTC
CDR3: CSAIQLAGVSNEQFF

D: -
V: TRBV2
J: TRBJ1-6
size: few
DNA: TGTGCCAGCAGTGTGGGGGATTCACCCCTCCACTTT
CDR3: CASSVGDSPLHF

D: TRBD1
V: TRBV12-3/TRBV12-4
J: TRBJ1-6
size: -
DNA: TGTGCCACCCGGGACAGCCTAAATTCACCCCTCCACTTT
CDR3: CATRDSLNSPLHF

D: TRBD2
V: TRBV6-5
J: TRBJ2-7
size: many
DNA: TGTGCCAGGCAGTTAGCGGGAGGGCCTATCGCCTACGAGCAGTACTTC
CDR3: CARQLAGGPIAYEQYF

D: -
V: TRBV7-6
J: TRBJ1-2
size: -
DNA: TGTGCCAGCAGCTTATATCCTAACTATGGCTACACCTTC
CDR3: CASSLYPNYGYTF

D: -
V: TRBV28
J: TRBJ2-7
size: few
DNA: TGTGCCAGCAGTCCCATCCTGGATTACGAGCAGTACTTC
CDR3: CASSPILDYEQYF

D: TRBD2
V: TRBV6-5
J: TRBJ2-1
size: few
DNA: TGTGCCAGCAGCCCCACTAGCGGGAGCCTTATGGTCGATGAGCAGTTCTTC
CDR3: CASSPTSGSLMVDEQFF

D: -
V: TRBV6-1
J: TRBJ2-7
size: few
DNA: TGTGCCAGCACCGATAGACAGCTATATCGGCAGTACTTC
CDR3: CASTDRQLYRQYF

D: TRBD1
V: TRBV6-1
J: TRBJ2-2
size: few
DNA: TGTGCCAGCAGCCCTGGGACAGGGTTTAATACCGGGGAGCTGTTTTTT
CDR3: CASSPGTGFNTGELFF

D: -
V: TRBV18
J: TRBJ2-3
size: -
DNA: TGTGCCAGCTCACCCTACGTCACAGATACGCAGTATTTT
CDR3: CASSPYVTDTQYF

D: -
V: TRBV10-3
J: TRBJ2-7
size: few
DNA: TGTGCCATCAGGGTGGGACAAGCTAGCTCCTACGAGCAGTACTTC
CDR3: CAIRVGQASSYEQYF

D: -
V: TRBV10-2
J: TRBJ1-1
size: many
DNA: TGCGCCAGCAGTAACCGAGGGGCCGACACTGAAGCTTTCTTT
CDR3: CASSNRGADTEAFF

D: TRBD1
V: TRBV6-1
J: TRBJ1-5
size: -
DNA: TGTGCCAGCAGATCCGGGACAGGGGGCTCTGGCAATCAGCCCCAGCATTTT
CDR3: CASRSGTGGSGNQPQHF

D: TRBD2
V: TRBV7-6
J: TRBJ2-2
size: -
DNA: TGTGCCAGCAAGACGCTAAATAGACTAGCGCCCGGGGAGCTGTTTTTT
CDR3: CASKTLNRLAPGELFF

D: -
V: TRBV4-2
J: TRBJ1-1
size: few
DNA: TGTGCCAGCAGCCAAGGGGAATTGAACACTGAAGCTTTCTTT
CDR3: CASSQGELNTEAFF

D: -
V: TRBV7-9
J: TRBJ2-6
size: many
DNA: TGTGCCAGCAGCTTAGACCTCTCGGGCCCACTCTCTGGGGCCAACGTCCTGACTTTC
CDR3: CASSLDLSGPLSGANVLTF

D: TRBD2
V: TRBV6-1
J: TRBJ2-2
size: medium-sized
DNA: TGTGCCAGCAGTGAAGCGAAGGACGGGAGGGAAGTCACCGGGGAGCTGTTTTTT
CDR3: CASSEAKDGREVTGELFF

D: -
V: TRBV6-1
J: TRBJ2-5
size: medium-sized
DNA: TGTGCCAGCAGTGAATCCCCAGGGGACCAAGAGACCCAGTACTTC
CDR3: CASSESPGDQETQYF

D: -
V: TRBV28
J: TRBJ1-2
size: many
DNA: TGTGCCAGCAGTTTAACGGGGGCATGGTATGGCTACACCTTC
CDR3: CASSLTGAWYGYTF

D: -
V: TRBV7-2
J: TRBJ2-1
size: few
DNA: TGTGCCAGCAGCTTGGTGCCCGAGCCCTACAATGAGCAGTTCTTC
CDR3: CASSLVPEPYNEQFF

D: TRBD1
V: TRBV5-1
J: TRBJ2-7
size: many
DNA: TGCGCCAGCAGCTTTCGACAGGGCGAGCAGTACTTC
CDR3: CASSFRQGEQYF

D: -
V: TRBV18
J: TRBJ2-5
size: many
DNA: TGTGCCAGCTCACCCCAGGGGACCCAGTACTTC
CDR3: CASSPQGTQYF

D: -
V: TRBV6-1
J: TRBJ1-2
size: many
DNA: TGTGCCAGCAGTCTTTGGGACACTGGGGACTACACCTTC
CDR3: CASSLWDTGDYTF

D: -
V: TRBV29-1
J: TRBJ1-1
size: many
DNA: TGCAGCGTTGAAGACATTGGGTTACAAGCTTTCTTT
CDR3: CSVEDIGLQAFF

D: TRBD1
V: TRBV4-1
J: TRBJ2-5
size: -
DNA: TGCGCCAGCAGCCAAGCTCCGGGACAGGCGGGAGAGACCCAGTACTTC
CDR3: CASSQAPGQAGETQYF

D: TRBD2
V: TRBV18
J: TRBJ2-1
size: once
DNA: TGTGCCAGCTCACCCATACAACTAGCGGGGCATTACAATGAGCAGTTCTTC
CDR3: CASSPIQLAGHYNEQFF